The 10 T cell receptor beta chains presented below share a single source sample, sequenced in a study of cytomegalovirus exposure and HLA in healthy donors. TCRdb's copy holds only in-frame clones and misses some; the assay was immunoSEQ multiplex PCR. The data contain approximately 99,000 clones, approximately 96% of them singletons. Sequencing was carried out using PBMCs. The receptor set was obtained from a woman under 30 in good health and CMV-seronegative.

The chain is built from TRBV13 and TRBJ2-1, with D unresolved. CDR1 is PRHDT and CDR2 is FYEKMQ in the germline V gene (reference sequence). The V gene lost 1 base and the J gene lost 7 bases, with 8 bases spanning the gap. The CDR3 has 13 amino acids. The CDR3 loop reads CASSLDYRNEQFF. The CDR3 nucleotides read TGTGCCAGCAGCTTAGATTACCGGAATGAGCAGTTCTTC.

In DNA form, the CDR3 reads TGTGCCAGCCGGACCGGGGACTATGGCTACACCTTC. Translation gives CASRTGDYGYTF. The genes are TRBV25-1 and TRBJ1-2, with D hard to call. The CDR3 is 12 amino acids. Germline values: CDR1 MGHDK, CDR2 SYGVNS. The ends were cut back, 8 bases at V and 3 bases at J, with 10 bases in the middle.

The count of this clone is one. The chain recombines TRBV30 with TRBJ1-2; D is undetermined. The germline V gene has CDR1 GTSNPN and CDR2 SVGIG (reference sequence). Trimming shortened V by 1 base and J by 3 bases, and 12 bases separated the two germline ends. The CDR3 contains 14 residues. CDR3 region: CAWSGGEGDYGYTF. Written as DNA, the CDR3 is TGTGCCTGGAGTGGTGGGGAGGGTGACTATGGCTACACCTTC.

The CDR3, as DNA: TGTGCCAGCAGCCCAGGCCAGGTGTGGTATGGCTACACCTTC. Encoded protein: CASSPGQVWYGYTF. V gene TRBV14 combines with J gene TRBJ1-2; no firm D call. The CDR3 spans 14 residues. Per the germline V gene, CDR1 is SGHDN and CDR2 is FVKESK. Trimming pared 4 bases from V and 5 bases from J, leaving 14 bases between. Filled out from reference TRBV14 and TRBJ1-2, the complete variable domain reads EAGVTQFPSHSVIEKGQTVTLRCDPISGHDNLYWYRRVMGKEIKFLLHFVKESKQDESGMPNNRFLAERTGGTYSTLKVQPAELEDSGVYFCASSPGQVWYGYTFGSGTRLTVV.

This clone has more than one count but fewer than ten. The chain links TRBV2 to TRBJ2-7; no definite D call. Germline-derived CDR1 and CDR2 are SNHLY and FYNNEI. V gave up 7 bases and J gave up 1 base, with 11 bases separating them. The CDR3 spans 13 residues. This chain's CDR3 is CASTRPNSYEQYF. The CDR3 bases are TGTGCCAGCACTAGACCCAATTCCTACGAGCAGTACTTC. The variable domain in full, with the rest retrieved from reference TRBV2 and TRBJ2-7, is EPEVTQTPSHQVTQMGQEVILRCVPISNHLYFYWYRQILGQKVEFLVSFYNNEISEKSEIFDDQFSVERPDGSNFTLKIRSTKLEDSAMYFCASTRPNSYEQYFGPGTRLTVT.

This clone was picked up one time. The V call is TRBV2, the J call TRBJ2-5; D gene ambiguous. The germline CDR1 and CDR2 sequences are SNHLY and FYNNEI. Trimming removed 6 bases from V and 4 bases from J, with 18 bases in between. The CDR3 length is 15 residues. The DNA for the CDR3 is TGTGCCAGCAGCGATTCGAGCTACTCAGGAGAGACCCAGTACTTC. It yields the protein CASSDSSYSGETQYF.

The chain links TRBV7-9 to TRBJ1-2; D is perhaps TRBD1 (5 bases). The V gene's germline CDR1 is SEHNR and CDR2 FQNEAQ (reference sequence). The CDR3 length is 14 residues. With 1 base removed from V and 2 bases from J, the gap between germline ends came to 8 bases. CDR3 residues: CASSLGAGNYGYTF. CDR3 nucleotide sequence: TGTGCCAGCAGCTTAGGGGCAGGGAACTATGGCTACACCTTC.

The chain recombines TRBV7-6 with TRBJ1-5; no firm D call. Germline-derived CDR1 and CDR2 are SGHVS and FNYEAQ. Trimming removed 2 bases from V and 7 bases from J, with 9 bases in between. This CDR3 region has 13 residues. The CDR3 reads CASSLSIHQPQHF. The DNA of the CDR3 is TGTGCCAGCAGCTTATCCATACACCAGCCCCAGCATTTT.

The chain employs TRBV2 and TRBJ2-4; TRBD2 matches 10 bases. With V trimmed by 6 bases and J by 15 bases, 8 bases remained unmatched. The germline V gene encodes CDR1 SNHLY and CDR2 FYNNEI. CDR3 length: 12 residues. The chain's CDR3 is CASSPGLAELYF. As DNA, the CDR3 is TGTGCCAGCAGCCCCGGACTAGCGGAGCTGTACTTC.

The CDR3 nucleotides read TGTGCCAGCAGCAAGGGGAACGCCCCTAGCACAGATACGCAGTATTTT. Amino acid sequence: CASSKGNAPSTDTQYF. The rearrangement uses TRBV7-2 and TRBJ2-3, with D perhaps matching TRBD1 (5 bases). The CDR3 sequence is 16 residues long. Germline V gene data show CDR1 as SGHTA and CDR2 as FQGNSA. Trimming stripped 5 bases from V and 0 bases from J, with 15 bases between.